This T cell receptor (beta chain) was sequenced during a study of OX40 agonist ivuxolimab in advanced cancers. Sequencing used immunoSEQ multiplex PCR; TCRdb keeps in-frame clones, though not all of them. The repertoire holds 30,000 to 45,000 clones, with roughly four fifths as singletons. Trimming took 3 bases from V and 6 from J, leaving 19 bases between them. The CDR3 is 16 amino acids. Per germline, CDR1 SGHDT and CDR2 YYEEEE. The sample consisted of CD4+ or CD8+ T cells sorted from blood, taken in a trial of the OX40 agonist ivuxolimab. The chain employs TRBV5-6 and TRBJ2-1, with D perhaps TRBD1 or TRBD2 (6 bases each). This TCR came from an adult with an advanced solid tumor such as melanoma, head and neck, liver or kidney cancer. CDR3 amino acids: CASSSTVRGPLNEQFF. The CDR3 coding sequence is TGTGCCAGCAGCTCGACAGTACGGGGGCCCCTCAATGAGCAGTTCTTC. Full variable domain (missing parts from reference TRBV5-6 and TRBJ2-1): DAGVTQSPTHLIKTRGQQVTLRCSPKSGHDTVSWYQQALGQGPQFIFQYYEEEERQRGNFPDRFSGHQFPNYSSELNVNALLLGDSALYLCASSSTVRGPLNEQFFGPGTRLTVL.